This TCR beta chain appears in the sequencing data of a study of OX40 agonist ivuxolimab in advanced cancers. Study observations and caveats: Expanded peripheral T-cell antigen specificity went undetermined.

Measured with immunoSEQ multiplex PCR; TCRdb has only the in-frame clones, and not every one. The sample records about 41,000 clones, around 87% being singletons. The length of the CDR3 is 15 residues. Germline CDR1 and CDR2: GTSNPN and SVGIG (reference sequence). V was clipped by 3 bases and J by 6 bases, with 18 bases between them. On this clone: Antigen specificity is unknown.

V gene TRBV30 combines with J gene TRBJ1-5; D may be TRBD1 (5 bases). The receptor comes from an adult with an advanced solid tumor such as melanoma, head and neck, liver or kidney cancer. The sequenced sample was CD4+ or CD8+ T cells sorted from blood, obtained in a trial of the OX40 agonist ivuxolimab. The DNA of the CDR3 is TGTGCCTGGAGACCCGGGGGGACGGTCGTTCAGCCCCAGCATTTT. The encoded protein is CAWRPGGTVVQPQHF.